The clone carrying this T cell receptor (beta chain) has a handful of counts. The germline gives CDR1 SGDLS, CDR2 YYNGEE. V gave up 0 bases and J gave up 7 bases; unmatched junction bases: 3. This CDR3 has 14 residues. Clones were read by immunoSEQ multiplex PCR, and TCRdb kept only the in-frame ones, dropping some. The table includes 100,000 or so clones, 82% detected once. The data stem from a study of blood T cell repertoires in COVID-19. The sample comprised peripheral blood. This TCR was sampled from an elderly man with acute or convalescent COVID-19. V gene TRBV9 combines with J gene TRBJ1-5; TRBD1 matches 8 bases. CDR3 residues: CASSVAGTGQPQHF. The DNA for the CDR3 is TGTGCCAGCAGCGTAGCAGGGACAGGACAGCCCCAGCATTTT.